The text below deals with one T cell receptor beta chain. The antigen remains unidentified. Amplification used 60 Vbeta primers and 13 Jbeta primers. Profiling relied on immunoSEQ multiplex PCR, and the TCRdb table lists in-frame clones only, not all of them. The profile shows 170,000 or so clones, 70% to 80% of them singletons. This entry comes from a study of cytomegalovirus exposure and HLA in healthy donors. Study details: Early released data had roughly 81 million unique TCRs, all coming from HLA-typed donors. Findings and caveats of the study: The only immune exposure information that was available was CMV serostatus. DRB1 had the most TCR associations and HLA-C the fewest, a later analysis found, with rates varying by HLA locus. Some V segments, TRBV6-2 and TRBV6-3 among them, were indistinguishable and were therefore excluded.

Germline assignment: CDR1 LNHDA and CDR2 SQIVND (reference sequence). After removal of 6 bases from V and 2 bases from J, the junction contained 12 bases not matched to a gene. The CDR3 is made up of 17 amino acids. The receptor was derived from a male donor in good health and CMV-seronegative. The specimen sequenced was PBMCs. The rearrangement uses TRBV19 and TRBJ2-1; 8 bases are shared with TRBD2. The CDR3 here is CASSRLWVAGTYNEQFF. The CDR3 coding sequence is TGTGCCAGTAGCCGGTTGTGGGTAGCGGGGACCTACAATGAGCAGTTCTTC.